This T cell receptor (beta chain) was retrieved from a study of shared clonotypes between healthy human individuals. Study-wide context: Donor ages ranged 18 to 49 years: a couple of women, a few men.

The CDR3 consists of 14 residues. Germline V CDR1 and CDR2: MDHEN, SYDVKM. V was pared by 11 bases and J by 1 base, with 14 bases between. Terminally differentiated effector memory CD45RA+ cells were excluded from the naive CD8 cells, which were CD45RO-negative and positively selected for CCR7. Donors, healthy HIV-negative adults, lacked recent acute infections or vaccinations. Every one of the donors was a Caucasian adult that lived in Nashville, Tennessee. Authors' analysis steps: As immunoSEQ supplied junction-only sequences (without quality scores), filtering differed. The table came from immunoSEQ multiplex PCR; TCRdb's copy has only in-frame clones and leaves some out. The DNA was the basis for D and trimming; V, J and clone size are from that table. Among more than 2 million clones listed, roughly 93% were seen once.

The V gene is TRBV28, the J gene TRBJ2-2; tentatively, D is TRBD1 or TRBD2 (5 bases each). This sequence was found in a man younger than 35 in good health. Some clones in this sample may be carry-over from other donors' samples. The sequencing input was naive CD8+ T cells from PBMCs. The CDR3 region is CAGREGRNTGELFF. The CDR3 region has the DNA TGTGCCGGGCGAGAGGGACGGAACACCGGGGAGCTGTTTTTT.